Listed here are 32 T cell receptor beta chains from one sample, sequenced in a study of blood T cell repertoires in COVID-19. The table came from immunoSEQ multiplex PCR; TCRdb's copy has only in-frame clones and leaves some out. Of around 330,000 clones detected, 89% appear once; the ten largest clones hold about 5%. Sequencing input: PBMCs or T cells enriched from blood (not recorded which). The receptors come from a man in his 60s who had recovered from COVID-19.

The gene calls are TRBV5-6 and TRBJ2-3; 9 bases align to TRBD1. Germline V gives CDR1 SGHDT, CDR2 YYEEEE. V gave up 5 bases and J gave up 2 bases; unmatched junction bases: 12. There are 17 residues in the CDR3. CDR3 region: CASSFVTGGIPTDTQYF. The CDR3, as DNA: TGTGCCAGCAGTTTTGTCACAGGGGGCATTCCCACAGATACGCAGTATTTT.

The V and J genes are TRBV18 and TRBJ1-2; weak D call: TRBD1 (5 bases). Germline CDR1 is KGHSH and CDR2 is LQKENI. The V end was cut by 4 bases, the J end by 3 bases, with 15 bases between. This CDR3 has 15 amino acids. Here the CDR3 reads CASSRSGTEDYGYTF. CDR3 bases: TGTGCCAGCTCACGAAGCGGGACCGAAGACTATGGCTACACCTTC.

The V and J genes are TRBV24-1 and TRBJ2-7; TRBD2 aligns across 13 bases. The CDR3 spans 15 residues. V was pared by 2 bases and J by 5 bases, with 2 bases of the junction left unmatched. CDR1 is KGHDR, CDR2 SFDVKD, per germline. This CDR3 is CATSDSTSGRHEQYF. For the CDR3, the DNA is TGTGCCACCAGTGATTCGACTAGCGGGAGGCACGAGCAGTACTTC.

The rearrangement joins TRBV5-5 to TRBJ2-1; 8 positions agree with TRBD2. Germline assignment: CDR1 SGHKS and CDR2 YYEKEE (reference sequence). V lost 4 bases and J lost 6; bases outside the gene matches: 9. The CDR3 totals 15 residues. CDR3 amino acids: CASSRLAGGGNEQFF. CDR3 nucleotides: TGTGCCAGCAGCCGACTGGCGGGAGGAGGCAATGAGCAGTTCTTC. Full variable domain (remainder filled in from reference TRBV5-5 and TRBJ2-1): DAGVTQSPTHLIKTRGQQVTLRCSPISGHKSVSWYQQVLGQGPQFIFQYYEKEERGRGNFPDRFSARQFPNYSSELNVNALLLGDSALYLCASSRLAGGGNEQFFGPGTRLTVL.

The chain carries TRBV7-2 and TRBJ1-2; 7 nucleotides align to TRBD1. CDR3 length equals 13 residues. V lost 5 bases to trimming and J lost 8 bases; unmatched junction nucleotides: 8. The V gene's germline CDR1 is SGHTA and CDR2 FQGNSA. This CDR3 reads CASSPDRREGYTF. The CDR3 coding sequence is TGTGCCAGCAGCCCGGACAGGCGCGAAGGCTACACCTTC.

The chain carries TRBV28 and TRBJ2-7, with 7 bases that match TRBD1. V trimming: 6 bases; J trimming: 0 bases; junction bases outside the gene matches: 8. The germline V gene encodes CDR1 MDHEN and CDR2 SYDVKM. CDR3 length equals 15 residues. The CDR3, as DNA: TGTGCCAGCAGCGAAATAAGGGACAGCTCCTACGAGCAGTACTTC. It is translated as CASSEIRDSSYEQYF.

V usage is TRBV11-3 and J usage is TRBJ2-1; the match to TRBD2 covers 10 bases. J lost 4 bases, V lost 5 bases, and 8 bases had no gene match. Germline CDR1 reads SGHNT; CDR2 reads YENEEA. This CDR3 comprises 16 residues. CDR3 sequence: CASSPGTSGKYNEQFF. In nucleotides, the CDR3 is TGTGCCAGCAGCCCCGGCACTAGCGGGAAGTACAATGAGCAGTTCTTC.

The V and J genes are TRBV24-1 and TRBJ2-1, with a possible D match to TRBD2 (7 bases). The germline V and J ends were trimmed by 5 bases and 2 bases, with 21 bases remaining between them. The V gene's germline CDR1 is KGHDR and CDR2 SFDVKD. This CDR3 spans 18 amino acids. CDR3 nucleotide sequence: TGTGCCACCAGTGGAGGCAGGGGCGGGGGATTAACCTACAATGAGCAGTTCTTC. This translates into CATSGGRGGGLTYNEQFF.

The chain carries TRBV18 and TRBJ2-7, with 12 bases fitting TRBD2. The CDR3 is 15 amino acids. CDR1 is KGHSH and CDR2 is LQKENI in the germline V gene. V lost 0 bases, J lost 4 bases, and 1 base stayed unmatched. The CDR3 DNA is TGTGCCAGCTCACCACCAACTAGCGGGAGGTACGAGCAGTACTTC. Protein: CASSPPTSGRYEQYF.

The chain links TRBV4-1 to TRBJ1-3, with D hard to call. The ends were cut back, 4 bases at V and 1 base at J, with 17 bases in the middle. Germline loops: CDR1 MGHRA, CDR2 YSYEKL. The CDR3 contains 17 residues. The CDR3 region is CASSREEASGSGNTIYF. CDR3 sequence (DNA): TGCGCCAGCAGCCGTGAAGAGGCCAGCGGATCTGGAAACACCATATATTTT.

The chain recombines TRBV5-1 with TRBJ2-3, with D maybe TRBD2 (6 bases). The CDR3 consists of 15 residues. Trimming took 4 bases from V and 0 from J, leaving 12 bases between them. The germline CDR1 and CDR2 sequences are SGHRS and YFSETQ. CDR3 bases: TGCGCCAGCAGCCCCGTGGAGGGGAGCACAGATACGCAGTATTTT. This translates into CASSPVEGSTDTQYF.

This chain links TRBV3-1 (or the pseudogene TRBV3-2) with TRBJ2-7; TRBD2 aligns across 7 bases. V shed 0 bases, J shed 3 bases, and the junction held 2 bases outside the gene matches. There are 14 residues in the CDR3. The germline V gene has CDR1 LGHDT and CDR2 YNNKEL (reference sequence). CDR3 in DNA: TGTGCCAGCAGCCAAGACGGACTAGGCTACGAGCAGTACTTC. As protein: CASSQDGLGYEQYF.

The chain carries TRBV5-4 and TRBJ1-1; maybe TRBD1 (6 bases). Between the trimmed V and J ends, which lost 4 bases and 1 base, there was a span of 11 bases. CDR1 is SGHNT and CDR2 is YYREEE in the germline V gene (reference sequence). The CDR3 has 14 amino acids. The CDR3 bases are TGTGCCAGCAGCATATCGGACAGGAACACTGAAGCTTTCTTT. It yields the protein CASSISDRNTEAFF.

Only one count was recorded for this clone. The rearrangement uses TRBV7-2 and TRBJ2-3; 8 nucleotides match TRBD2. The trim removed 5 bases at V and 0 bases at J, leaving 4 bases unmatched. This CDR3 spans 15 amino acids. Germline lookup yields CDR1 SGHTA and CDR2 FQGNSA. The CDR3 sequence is CASSPTSGSTDTQYF. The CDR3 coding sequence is TGTGCCAGCAGCCCAACTAGCGGAAGCACAGATACGCAGTATTTT.

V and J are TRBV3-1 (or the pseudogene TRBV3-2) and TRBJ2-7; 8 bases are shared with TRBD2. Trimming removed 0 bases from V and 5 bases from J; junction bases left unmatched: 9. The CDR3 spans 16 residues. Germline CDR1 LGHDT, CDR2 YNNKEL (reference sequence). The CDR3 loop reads CASSQERAGENHEQYF. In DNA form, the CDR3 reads TGTGCCAGCAGCCAAGAGCGAGCGGGAGAAAACCACGAGCAGTACTTC.

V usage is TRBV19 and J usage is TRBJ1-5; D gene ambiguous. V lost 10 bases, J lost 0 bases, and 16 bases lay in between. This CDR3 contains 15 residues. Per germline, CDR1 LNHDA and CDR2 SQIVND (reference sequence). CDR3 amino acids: CATLRDNNSNQPQHF. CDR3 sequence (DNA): TGTGCCACTCTCCGGGATAATAATAGCAATCAGCCCCAGCATTTT.

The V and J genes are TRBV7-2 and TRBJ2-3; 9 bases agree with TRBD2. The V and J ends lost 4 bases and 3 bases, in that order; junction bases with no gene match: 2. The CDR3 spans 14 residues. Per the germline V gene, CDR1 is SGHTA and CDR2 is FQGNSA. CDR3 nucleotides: TGTGCCAGCAGCTATAGCGGGAGTACAGATACGCAGTATTTT. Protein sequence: CASSYSGSTDTQYF.

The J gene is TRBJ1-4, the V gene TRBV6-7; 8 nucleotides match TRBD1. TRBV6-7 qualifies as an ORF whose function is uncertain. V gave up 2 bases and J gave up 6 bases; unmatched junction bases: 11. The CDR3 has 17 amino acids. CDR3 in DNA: TGTGCCAGCAGTTACAGGGACAGGTTGCTGCTTGATGAAAAACTGTTTTTT. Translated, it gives CASSYRDRLLLDEKLFF.

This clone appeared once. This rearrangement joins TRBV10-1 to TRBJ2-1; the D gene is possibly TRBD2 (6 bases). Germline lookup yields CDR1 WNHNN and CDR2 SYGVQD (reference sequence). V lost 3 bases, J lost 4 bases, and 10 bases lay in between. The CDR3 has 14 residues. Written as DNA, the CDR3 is TGCGCCAGCAGTGAAGGGGCGGGGTACAATGAGCAGTTCTTC. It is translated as CASSEGAGYNEQFF.

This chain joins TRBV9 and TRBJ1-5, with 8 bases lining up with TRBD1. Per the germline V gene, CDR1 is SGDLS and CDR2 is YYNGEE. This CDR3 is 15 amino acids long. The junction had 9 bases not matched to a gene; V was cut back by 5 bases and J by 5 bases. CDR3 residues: CASRDGQGLDQPQHF. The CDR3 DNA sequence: TGTGCCAGCAGAGACGGACAGGGTTTAGATCAGCCCCAGCATTTT.

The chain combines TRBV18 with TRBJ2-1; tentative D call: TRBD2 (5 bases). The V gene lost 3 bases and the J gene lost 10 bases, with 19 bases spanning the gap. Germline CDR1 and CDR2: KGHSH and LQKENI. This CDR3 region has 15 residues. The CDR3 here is CASSPRNSLAGEQFF. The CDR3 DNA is TGTGCCAGCTCACCCAGGAATTCCCTAGCAGGCGAGCAGTTCTTC.

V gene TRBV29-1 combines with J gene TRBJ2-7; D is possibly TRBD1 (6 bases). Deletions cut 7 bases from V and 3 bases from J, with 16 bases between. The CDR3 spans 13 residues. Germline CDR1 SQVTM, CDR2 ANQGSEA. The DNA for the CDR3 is TGCAGCGCCTTTTACAGGGCTGACTACGAGCAGTACTTC. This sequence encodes CSAFYRADYEQYF.

The CDR3 DNA is TGTGCCAGCAGTCAACCCGGGACTCCTACCTACGAGCAGTACTTC. This sequence encodes CASSQPGTPTYEQYF. The chain couples TRBV6-6 to TRBJ2-7, with D perhaps TRBD2 (6 bases). CDR1 is MNHNY, CDR2 SVGAGI, per germline (reference sequence). V was pared by 5 bases and J by 2 bases, with 16 bases between. The CDR3 totals 15 residues.

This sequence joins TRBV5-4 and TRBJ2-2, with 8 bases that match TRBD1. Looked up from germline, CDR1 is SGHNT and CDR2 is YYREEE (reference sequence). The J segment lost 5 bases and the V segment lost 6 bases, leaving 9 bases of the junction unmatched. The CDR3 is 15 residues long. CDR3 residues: CASTTGGVGTGELFF. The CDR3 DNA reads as TGTGCCAGCACTACAGGGGGAGTCGGTACCGGGGAGCTGTTTTTT.

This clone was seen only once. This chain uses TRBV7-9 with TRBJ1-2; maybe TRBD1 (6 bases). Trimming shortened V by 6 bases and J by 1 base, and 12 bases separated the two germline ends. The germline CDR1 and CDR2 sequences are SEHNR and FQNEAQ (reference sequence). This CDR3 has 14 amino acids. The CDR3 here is CASSQGQYNYGYTF. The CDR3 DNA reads TGTGCCAGCAGTCAGGGGCAGTATAACTATGGCTACACCTTC.

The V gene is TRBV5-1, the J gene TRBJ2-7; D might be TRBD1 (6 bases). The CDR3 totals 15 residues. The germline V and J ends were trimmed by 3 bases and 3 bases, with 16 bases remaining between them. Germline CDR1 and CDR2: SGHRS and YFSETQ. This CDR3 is CASSSPRDTNYEQYF. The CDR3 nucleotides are TGCGCCAGCAGCTCCCCCCGGGACACCAACTACGAGCAGTACTTC.

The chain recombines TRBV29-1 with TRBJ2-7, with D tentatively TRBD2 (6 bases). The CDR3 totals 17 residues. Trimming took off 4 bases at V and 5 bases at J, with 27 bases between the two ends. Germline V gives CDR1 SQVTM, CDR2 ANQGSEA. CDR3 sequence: CSVVSHVFASGHDEQYF. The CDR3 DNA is TGCAGCGTTGTCTCCCACGTCTTCGCCAGCGGGCACGACGAGCAGTACTTC.

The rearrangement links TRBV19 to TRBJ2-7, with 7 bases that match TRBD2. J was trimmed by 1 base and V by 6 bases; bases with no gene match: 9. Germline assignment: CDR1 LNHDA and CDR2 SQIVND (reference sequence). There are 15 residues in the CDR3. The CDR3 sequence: CASSPVAGVSYEQYF. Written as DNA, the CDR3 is TGTGCCAGTAGCCCAGTGGCGGGAGTATCCTACGAGCAGTACTTC.

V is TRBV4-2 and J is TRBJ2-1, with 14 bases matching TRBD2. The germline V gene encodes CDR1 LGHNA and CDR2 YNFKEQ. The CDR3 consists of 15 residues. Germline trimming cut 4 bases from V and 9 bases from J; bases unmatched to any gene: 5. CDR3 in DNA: TGTGCCAGCAGCCTAGGGACTAGCGGGAGTTCTGAGCAGTTCTTC. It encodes CASSLGTSGSSEQFF.

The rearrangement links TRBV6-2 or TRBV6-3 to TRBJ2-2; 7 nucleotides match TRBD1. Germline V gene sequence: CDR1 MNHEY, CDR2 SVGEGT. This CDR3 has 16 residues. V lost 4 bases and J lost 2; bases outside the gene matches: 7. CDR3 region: CASSFAGTANTGELFF. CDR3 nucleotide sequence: TGTGCCAGCAGTTTCGCCGGGACAGCTAACACCGGGGAGCTGTTTTTT.

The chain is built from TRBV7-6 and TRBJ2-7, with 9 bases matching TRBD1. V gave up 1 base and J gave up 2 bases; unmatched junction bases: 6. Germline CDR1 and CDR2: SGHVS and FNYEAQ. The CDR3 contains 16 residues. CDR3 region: CASSLGGQGDPYEQYF. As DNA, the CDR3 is TGTGCCAGCAGCTTAGGGGGACAGGGAGACCCCTACGAGCAGTACTTC.

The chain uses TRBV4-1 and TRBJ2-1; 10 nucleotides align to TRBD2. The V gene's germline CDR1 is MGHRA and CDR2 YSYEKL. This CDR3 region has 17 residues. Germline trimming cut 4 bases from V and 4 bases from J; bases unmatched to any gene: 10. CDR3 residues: CASSPSLAGAGYNEQFF. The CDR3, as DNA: TGCGCCAGCAGCCCATCTCTAGCGGGGGCCGGGTACAATGAGCAGTTCTTC.